This T cell receptor (beta chain) derives from a study of blood T cell repertoires in COVID-19. Across the study: Acute and convalescent COVID-19 specimens originated in the United States, Italy and Spain. Sample material is recorded as cDNA or gDNA derived from T cells, B-cell-depleted T cells, or PBMCs.

Study processing details: Quantification of nucleated cells was approximated via reference gene primer amplification. Some clones are missing from TCRdb's copy, which holds only in-frame ones; the method was immunoSEQ multiplex PCR. D and trimming come from the DNA, and the V and J calls and clone size come from that table. The table lists some 170,000 clones, 80% to 90% of them singletons. V shed 6 bases, J shed 4 bases, and the junction held 7 bases outside the gene matches. The CDR3 is made up of 15 amino acids. Germline V lookup: CDR1 MNHEY, CDR2 SVGAGI. Input material: peripheral blood. The sequence was obtained from a woman of 80 years or more with acute or convalescent COVID-19. J is TRBJ1-2 and V is TRBV6-5; 11 bases line up with TRBD1. This chain's CDR3 is CASRQRTGGRYGYTF. In DNA, the CDR3 is TGTGCCAGCAGGCAACGGACAGGGGGCCGCTATGGCTACACCTTC.